This TCR beta chain stems from a study of identical twins. Study-level results: Out-of-frame beta chain sequences displayed weaker excess sharing between twins.

This clonotype was counted only a few times. Its antigen is not identified. Carrying unique molecular identifiers, the cDNA also gained a universal primer site through template switching. TCRdb fed the 5' RACE reads into MiXCR, producing one record per CDR3 protein. The data hold about 500,000 distinct CDR3 sequences, with roughly an eighth observed a single time. V was pared by 1 base and J by 0 bases, with 10 bases between. CDR3 size: 16 residues. Germline V gene sequence: CDR1 KGHSH, CDR2 LQKENI. These records were also assigned to another study, of yellow fever vaccine responses in identical twins.

This chain connects TRBV18 to TRBJ2-1, with a tentative D call TRBD2 (6 bases). Sequences were obtained from CD4+ T cells sorted from blood. The source of this sequence is a woman in her late teens or twenties in good health. The CDR3 DNA reads TGTGCCAGCTCACCACAGGACGGGAGCTCCTACAATGAGCAGTTCTTC. This translates into CASSPQDGSSYNEQFF.